The 21 T cell receptor beta chains below were found in one sample sequenced in a study of blood T cell repertoires in COVID-19. Sequencing used immunoSEQ multiplex PCR; TCRdb keeps in-frame clones, though not all of them. The sample has about 56,000 clones, about two thirds seen once. The specimen was peripheral blood. These receptors all come from a woman between 70 and 85 years old with COVID-19, enrolled during active disease.

This chain uses TRBV19 with TRBJ2-2; 9 positions agree with TRBD1. J gave up 8 bases and V 7 bases, and 14 bases lay outside the gene matches. Germline CDR1 is LNHDA and CDR2 is SQIVND (reference sequence). The CDR3 contains 16 residues. CDR3 nucleotide sequence: TGTGCCAGTACCTTAGCCAGGGGACAGGGAGCTGGGGAGCTGTTTTTT. This sequence encodes CASTLARGQGAGELFF.

The chain has TRBV7-6 and TRBJ2-2; D is perhaps TRBD2 (6 bases). There are 18 residues in the CDR3. In germline, CDR1 is SGHVS, CDR2 FNYEAQ. V was trimmed by 2 bases and J by 5 bases, leaving 21 bases between them. The CDR3 DNA is TGTGCCAGCAGCTTACGGCCCACTAGCACCCAGCCGACCGGGGAGCTGTTTTTT. Residues: CASSLRPTSTQPTGELFF.

The rearrangement links TRBV14 to TRBJ2-1; 14 bases are shared with TRBD2. The CDR3 is 16 amino acids. Germline lookup yields CDR1 SGHDN and CDR2 FVKESK. The V and J ends lost 4 bases and 8 bases, in that order; junction bases with no gene match: 7. In DNA, the CDR3 is TGTGCCAGCAGCCCTTATGGACTAGCGGGAGGTTATGAGCAGTTCTTC. This sequence encodes CASSPYGLAGGYEQFF.

The genes are TRBV13 and TRBJ1-2, with TRBD1 matching 11 bases. Germline assignment: CDR1 PRHDT and CDR2 FYEKMQ (reference sequence). The J segment lost 0 bases and the V segment lost 5 bases, leaving 8 bases of the junction unmatched. The CDR3 totals 17 residues. As DNA, the CDR3 is TGTGCCAGCAGCCTTCGGACAGGGGGCGAAACTAACTATGGCTACACCTTC. It translates to CASSLRTGGETNYGYTF.

The genes are TRBV11-3 and TRBJ2-2; the D is unclear. Germline V gene sequence: CDR1 SGHNT, CDR2 YENEEA. V was clipped by 0 bases and J by 6 bases, with 5 bases between them. The CDR3 totals 13 residues. The CDR3 DNA reads TGTGCCAGCAGCTTAGATCCGTCCGGGGAGCTGTTTTTT. Residues: CASSLDPSGELFF.

Worth noting for this clone: The same CDR3 arises from other DNA sequences in this sample as well. The rearrangement uses TRBV7-9 and TRBJ2-7; D not resolved. The CDR3 consists of 11 residues. Germline V gene sequence: CDR1 SEHNR, CDR2 FQNEAQ (reference sequence). V lost 3 bases, J lost 6 bases, and 6 bases lay in between. The CDR3 DNA follows: TGTGCCAGCAGCTTGCTAAGCGAGCAGTACGTC. Its translation: CASSLLSEQYV.

This clone turned up a few times. V and J are TRBV6-6 and TRBJ1-4; 7 bases match TRBD1. V dropped 5 bases and J dropped 10; count of bases not matched to a gene: 16. CDR3 size: 16 residues. CDR1 is MNHNY, CDR2 SVGAGI, per germline (reference sequence). The CDR3 loop is CASSRDSSDLSGKLFF. The CDR3 coding sequence is TGTGCCAGCAGTCGGGACAGTTCGGATCTCAGTGGAAAACTGTTTTTT.

The rearrangement joins TRBV7-6 to TRBJ2-5, with TRBD1 matching over 9 bases. Losses at the gene ends were 4 bases for V and 5 bases for J; bases not matched to a gene: 8. Germline-derived CDR1 and CDR2 are SGHVS and FNYEAQ. The CDR3 covers 15 residues. CDR3 loop: CASSSAGTGSETQYF. DNA of the CDR3: TGTGCCAGCAGCTCTGCCGGGACAGGGTCGGAGACCCAGTACTTC.

The chain joins TRBV5-6 to TRBJ2-5; TRBD1 matches 10 bases. V shed 4 bases and J 1 base; nucleotides not matched to a gene: 10. The CDR3 totals 17 residues. Germline values: CDR1 SGHDT, CDR2 YYEEEE. CDR3: CASSATTGQGRQETQYF. The CDR3 nucleotides read TGTGCCAGCAGCGCAACGACGGGACAGGGGCGCCAAGAGACCCAGTACTTC.

V is TRBV7-8 and J is TRBJ1-5; D is ambiguous. Per the germline V gene, CDR1 is SGHVS and CDR2 is FQNEAQ. The V and J ends lost 5 bases and 7 bases respectively, with 9 bases between them. The CDR3 contains 12 residues. The CDR3 here is CASSPSPQPQHF. The CDR3 region has the DNA TGTGCCAGCAGCCCCTCCCCCCAGCCCCAGCATTTT.

The V and J genes are TRBV2 and TRBJ1-2, with a possible D match to TRBD1 (6 bases). The length of the CDR3 is 14 residues. The germline CDR1 and CDR2 sequences are SNHLY and FYNNEI. Trimming cost V 7 bases and J 4 bases, with 16 bases left between them. CDR3 coding DNA: TGTGCCAGCACCTCGGTGGGGGCAAGCTATGGCTACACCTTC. The encoded protein is CASTSVGASYGYTF.

V is TRBV6-4 and J is TRBJ1-2; the match to TRBD1 covers 7 bases. CDR3 length equals 14 residues. Germline CDR1 is MRHNA and CDR2 is SNTAGT. Germline trimming cut 8 bases from V and 6 bases from J; bases unmatched to any gene: 12. This CDR3 reads CASGKRQGSDGYTF. The CDR3 DNA reads TGTGCCAGCGGTAAACGACAGGGATCAGATGGCTACACCTTC.

The chain uses TRBV5-6 and TRBJ2-6, with D maybe TRBD1 (5 bases). CDR1 and CDR2 (germline): SGHDT, YYEEEE. Trimming cost V 4 bases and J 0 bases, with 11 bases left between them. This CDR3 spans 16 amino acids. The CDR3 loop reads CASSRGPHSGANVLTF. The CDR3 DNA sequence: TGTGCCAGCAGCAGGGGTCCCCACTCTGGGGCCAACGTCCTGACTTTC.

This rearrangement joins TRBV3-1 (or the pseudogene TRBV3-2) to TRBJ2-3; TRBD2 matches at 9 bases. V shed 4 bases and J 8 bases; nucleotides not matched to a gene: 10. Germline CDR1 LGHDT, CDR2 YNNKEL (reference sequence). The CDR3 has 15 residues. The CDR3 nucleotides read TGTGCCAGCAGCCTAGCGGGGGCAGCCAGGGGTACGCAGTATTTT. As protein: CASSLAGAARGTQYF.

The chain has TRBV27 and TRBJ2-4; no clear D gene. The CDR3 contains 15 residues. Germline lookup yields CDR1 MNHEY and CDR2 SMNVEV (reference sequence). Trimming took 8 bases from V and 4 from J, leaving 18 bases between them. CDR3 DNA: TGTGCCAGCTCTCCTGAGGCACTAACAAAAAACATTCAGTACTTC. Its protein product is CASSPEALTKNIQYF.

V is TRBV3-1 (or the pseudogene TRBV3-2) and J is TRBJ2-3, with 11 bases that match TRBD2. Germline V gene sequence: CDR1 LGHDT, CDR2 YNNKEL (reference sequence). CDR3 size: 15 residues. The J segment lost 3 bases and the V segment lost 5 bases, leaving 4 bases of the junction unmatched. CDR3 region: CASSELAGGTDTQYF. DNA for the CDR3: TGTGCCAGCAGCGAGCTAGCGGGGGGTACAGATACGCAGTATTTT.

V and J are TRBV7-2 and TRBJ1-1; 8 bases map to TRBD1. Germline trimming cut 6 bases from V and 4 bases from J; bases unmatched to any gene: 4. This CDR3 has 13 amino acids. Germline CDR1 SGHTA, CDR2 FQGNSA. CDR3 residues: CASRQTGGTEAFF. The CDR3 nucleotides are TGTGCCAGCAGACAAACAGGGGGCACTGAAGCTTTCTTT. The whole variable domain, remainder taken from reference TRBV7-2 and TRBJ1-1, is GAGVSQSPSNKVTEKGKDVELRCDPISGHTALYWYRQSLGQGLEFLIYFQGNSAPDKSGLPSDRFSAERTGGSVSTLTIQRTQQEDSAVYLCASRQTGGTEAFFGQGTRLTVV.

This clone was detected once. The rearrangement links TRBV3-1 (or the pseudogene TRBV3-2) to TRBJ1-1; D is unresolved. Per germline, CDR1 LGHDT and CDR2 YNNKEL (reference sequence). The CDR3 runs to 14 residues. V shed 3 bases and J shed 11 bases, with 19 bases lying between them. This CDR3 is CASSQEGRPTDAFF. The CDR3 region has the DNA TGTGCCAGCAGCCAGGAGGGAAGGCCAACGGACGCTTTCTTT.

This clone showed up just a few times. V is TRBV7-9 and J is TRBJ2-5; possibly TRBD1 for D (5 bases). V gave up 3 bases and J gave up 5 bases, with 19 bases separating them. The V gene's germline CDR1 is SEHNR and CDR2 FQNEAQ (reference sequence). This CDR3 has 16 residues. The CDR3, as DNA: TGTGCCAGCAGCTTTACCAAAACACCTAGGGGTGAGACCCAGTACTTC. Its protein product is CASSFTKTPRGETQYF.

This chain uses TRBV5-1 with TRBJ1-1; TRBD1 is a possible D gene (5 bases). The germline V gene encodes CDR1 SGHRS and CDR2 YFSETQ. V lost 1 base and J lost 1, with 8 bases in between. This CDR3 spans 14 amino acids. CDR3 loop: CASSLTGWNTEAFF. The CDR3 DNA reads as TGCGCCAGCAGCTTGACAGGCTGGAACACTGAAGCTTTCTTT.

This clone was counted between two and nine times. CDR3 in amino acids: CASSLGRVGPEDTQYF. CDR3 nucleotide sequence: TGTGCCAGCAGCTTAGGCCGTGTGGGGCCCGAAGATACGCAGTATTTT. The chain has TRBV7-9 and TRBJ2-3; maybe TRBD1 (5 bases). With 1 base removed from V and 5 bases from J, the gap between germline ends came to 16 bases. The CDR3 sequence is 16 residues long. Germline V CDR1 and CDR2: SEHNR, FQNEAQ (reference sequence).